The source of this T cell receptor beta chain is a study of CD8 T cells in ankylosing spondylitis. As for this clonotype: The antigen remains undetermined.

General observations from the study: Enrichment of disease-linked clones was reportedly significant in matched ankylosing spondylitis synovial fluid.

Using its own MiXCR run on the 5' RACE reads, TCRdb lists one record per CDR3 protein. Here the sample spans about 400,000 distinct CDR3 sequences, around 20% being singletons. Sequencing was carried out using blood, either unsorted or a sorted T cell fraction (not recorded which). The receptor comes from a male donor with ankylosing spondylitis or in good health (not recorded which).

CDR3 loop: CASSHGLAGGSASYNEQFF. The CDR3 DNA sequence: TGCGCCAGCAGCCATGGGCTAGCGGGGGGGTCCGCTTCCTACAATGAGCAGTTCTTC. The chain joins TRBV5-1 to TRBJ2-1; 12 bases line up with TRBD2. V shed 4 bases and J 1 base; nucleotides not matched to a gene: 12. The CDR3 extends over 19 amino acids. Germline-derived CDR1 and CDR2 are SGHRS and YFSETQ.